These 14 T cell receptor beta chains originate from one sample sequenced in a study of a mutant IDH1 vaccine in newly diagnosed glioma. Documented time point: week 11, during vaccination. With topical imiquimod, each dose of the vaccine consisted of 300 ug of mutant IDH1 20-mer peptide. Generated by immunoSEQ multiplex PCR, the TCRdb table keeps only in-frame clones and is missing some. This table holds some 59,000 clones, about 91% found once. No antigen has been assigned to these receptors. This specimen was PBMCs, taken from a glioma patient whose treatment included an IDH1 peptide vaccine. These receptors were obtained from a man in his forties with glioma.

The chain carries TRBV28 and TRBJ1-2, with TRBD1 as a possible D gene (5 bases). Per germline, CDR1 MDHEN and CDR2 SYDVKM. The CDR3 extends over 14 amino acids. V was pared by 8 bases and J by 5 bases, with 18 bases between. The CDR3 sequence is CASGIVGRGYGYTF. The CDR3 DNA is TGTGCCAGCGGCATCGTAGGAAGGGGTTATGGCTACACCTTC.

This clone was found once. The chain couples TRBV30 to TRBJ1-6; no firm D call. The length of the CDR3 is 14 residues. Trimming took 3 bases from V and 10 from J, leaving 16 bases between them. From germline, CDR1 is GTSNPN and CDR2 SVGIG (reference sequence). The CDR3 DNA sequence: TGTGCCTGGAGAAGAGGTGCCGCGGGCTCACCCCTCCACTTT. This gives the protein CAWRRGAAGSPLHF.

CDR3 in amino acids: CASSSPGGLTDTQYF. The CDR3 nucleotides are TGCGCCAGCAGTTCCCCTGGGGGTCTGACAGATACGCAGTATTTT. The V call is TRBV5-1, the J call TRBJ2-3; D is tentatively TRBD1 or TRBD2 (5 bases each). CDR1 and CDR2 (germline): SGHRS, YFSETQ. CDR3 size: 15 residues. V was cut by 5 bases and J by 3 bases, with 16 bases left in between.

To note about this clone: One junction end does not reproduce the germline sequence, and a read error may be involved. This chain's CDR3 is CASSPLGQYVGYAF. In DNA form, the CDR3 reads TGCGCCAGCAGCCCCTTGGGACAGTACGTTGGCTACGCCTTC. The gene calls are TRBV4-1 and TRBJ1-2; TRBD1 matches 7 bases. The CDR3 consists of 14 residues. Germline CDR1 and CDR2: MGHRA and YSYEKL.

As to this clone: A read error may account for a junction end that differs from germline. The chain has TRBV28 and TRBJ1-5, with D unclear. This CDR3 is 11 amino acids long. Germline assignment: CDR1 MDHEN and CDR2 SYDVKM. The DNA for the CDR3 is TGTGCCAGCAGTTTAAGAGGGCTGAGTTTTTTT. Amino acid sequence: CASSLRGLSFF.

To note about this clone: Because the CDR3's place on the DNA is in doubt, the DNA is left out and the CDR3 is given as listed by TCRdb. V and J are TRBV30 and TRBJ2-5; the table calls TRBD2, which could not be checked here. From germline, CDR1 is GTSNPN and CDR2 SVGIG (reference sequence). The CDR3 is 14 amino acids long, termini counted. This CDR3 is CACAWGGTQETQYF.

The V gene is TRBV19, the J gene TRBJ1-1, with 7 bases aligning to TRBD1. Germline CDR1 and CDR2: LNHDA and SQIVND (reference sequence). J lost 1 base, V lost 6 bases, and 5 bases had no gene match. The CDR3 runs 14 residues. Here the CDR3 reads CASRTTGENTEAFF. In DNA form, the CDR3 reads TGTGCCAGTAGGACAACAGGGGAGAACACTGAAGCTTTCTTT.

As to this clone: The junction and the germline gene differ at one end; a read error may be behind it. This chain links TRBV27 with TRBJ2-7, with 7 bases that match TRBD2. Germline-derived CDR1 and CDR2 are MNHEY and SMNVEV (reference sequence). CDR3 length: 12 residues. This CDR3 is CASSFQGGSWNF. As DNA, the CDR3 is TGTGCCAGCAGTTTCCAAGGCGGGAGTTGGAACTTC.

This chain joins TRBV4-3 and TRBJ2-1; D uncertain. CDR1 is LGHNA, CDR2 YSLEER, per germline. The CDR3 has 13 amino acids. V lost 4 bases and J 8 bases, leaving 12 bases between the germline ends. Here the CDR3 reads CASSPRMGYEQFF. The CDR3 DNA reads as TGCGCCAGCAGCCCCCGGATGGGGTATGAGCAGTTCTTC.

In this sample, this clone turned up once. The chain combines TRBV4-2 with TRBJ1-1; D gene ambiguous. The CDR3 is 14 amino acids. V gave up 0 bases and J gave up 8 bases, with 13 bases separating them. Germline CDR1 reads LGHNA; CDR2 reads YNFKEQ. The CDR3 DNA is TGTGCCAGCAGCCAAGAGGGCCAAGGCATCGAAGCTTTCTTT. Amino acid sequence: CASSQEGQGIEAFF.

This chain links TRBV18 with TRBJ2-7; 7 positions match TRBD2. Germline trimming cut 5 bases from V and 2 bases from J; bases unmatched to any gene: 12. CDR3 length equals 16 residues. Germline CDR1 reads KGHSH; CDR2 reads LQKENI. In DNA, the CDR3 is TGTGCCAGCTCAATTCTCCCGGGACTAAGAACCTACGAGCAGTACGTC. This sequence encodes CASSILPGLRTYEQYV.

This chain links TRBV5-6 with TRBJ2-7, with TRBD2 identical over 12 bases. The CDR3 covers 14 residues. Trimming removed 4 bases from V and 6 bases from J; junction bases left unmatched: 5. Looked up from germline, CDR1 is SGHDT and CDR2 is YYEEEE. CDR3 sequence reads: CASSRLAGDREQYF. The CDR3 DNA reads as TGTGCCAGCAGCCGACTAGCGGGAGACCGCGAGCAGTACTTC.

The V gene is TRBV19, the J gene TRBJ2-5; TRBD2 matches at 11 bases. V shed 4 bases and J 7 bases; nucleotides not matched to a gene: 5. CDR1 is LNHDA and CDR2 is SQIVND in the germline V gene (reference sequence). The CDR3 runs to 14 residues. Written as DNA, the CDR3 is TGTGCCAGTAGTAAGGGACTAGCGGCAGGGACCCAGTACTTC. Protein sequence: CASSKGLAAGTQYF.

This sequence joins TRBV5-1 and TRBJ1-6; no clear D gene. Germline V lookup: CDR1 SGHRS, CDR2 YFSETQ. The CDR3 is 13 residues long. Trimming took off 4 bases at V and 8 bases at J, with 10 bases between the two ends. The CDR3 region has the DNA TGCGCCAGCAGCGCGGGAGGTCATTCACCCCTCCACTTT. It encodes CASSAGGHSPLHF.